The clone carrying this T cell receptor beta chain has only one observation. The sample comes from a study of shared T cell receptors in the human thymus. Here immunoSEQ multiplex PCR was the method, and the copy in TCRdb shows in-frame clones only, minus some. The sample holds over 450,000 clones, 70% to 80% seen once. These records were also assigned to another study, of human thymus T cells. That study adds: In corrective heart surgery, resections were taken, and these provided the thymus tissue. Seemingly biased V and J gene usage marked thymic and blood repertoires. Thymic repertoires overlap heavily among unrelated individuals, related research has reported.

The receptor was derived from a boy younger than two with a congenital heart defect. The source material was thymocytes.

In DNA form, the CDR3 reads TGTGCCAGCAGTGAGGGGACAGGGGATGAAAAACTGTTTTTT. This gives the protein CASSEGTGDEKLFF. V usage is TRBV6-1 and J usage is TRBJ1-4, with 10 bases lining up with TRBD1. Germline CDR1 reads MNHNS; CDR2 reads SASEGT. Trimming took 3 bases from V and 6 from J; bases not matched to a gene: 1. This CDR3 comprises 14 residues.